One sample yielded the 32 T cell receptor beta chains listed below, sequenced in a study of OX40 agonist ivuxolimab in advanced cancers. Sequencing was performed with immunoSEQ multiplex PCR; in TCRdb, only in-frame clones are kept and a portion is missing. This sample has about 83,000 clones, with around 84% found just once. The specimen was CD4+ or CD8+ T cells sorted from blood, collected in a trial of the OX40 agonist ivuxolimab. All receptors derive from an adult with an advanced solid tumor such as melanoma, head and neck, liver or kidney cancer.

The chain is built from TRBV16 and TRBJ1-5; D may be TRBD1 (5 bases). The CDR3 is made up of 15 amino acids. Germline V lookup: CDR1 KGHSY, CDR2 FQNENV. Trimming shortened V by 0 bases and J by 2 bases, and 8 bases separated the two germline ends. CDR3 protein: CASSQSGRGNQPQHF. The CDR3 region has the DNA TGTGCCAGCAGCCAATCAGGCAGGGGCAATCAGCCCCAGCATTTT.

The chain links TRBV7-2 to TRBJ2-3; D perhaps matches TRBD1 (5 bases). CDR3 length equals 14 residues. Trimming took 0 bases from V and 1 from J, leaving 5 bases between them. CDR1 is SGHTA, CDR2 FQGNSA, per germline. The CDR3 loop is CASSLARGTDTQYF. The CDR3 DNA sequence: TGTGCCAGCAGCTTAGCCAGGGGCACAGATACGCAGTATTTT.

CDR3 loop: CASTFISGQETQYF. In DNA, the CDR3 is TGTGCCAGCACCTTCATTAGCGGACAAGAGACCCAGTACTTC. The rearrangement links TRBV6-6 to TRBJ2-5; D possibly corresponds to TRBD2 (6 bases). This CDR3 spans 14 amino acids. V was clipped by 7 bases and J by 2 bases, with 14 bases between them. CDR1 is MNHNY and CDR2 is SVGAGI in the germline V gene (reference sequence).

The chain links TRBV9 to TRBJ1-5; D gene ambiguous. V was cut by 0 bases and J by 3 bases, with 10 bases left in between. CDR3 length equals 15 residues. The germline V gene has CDR1 SGDLS and CDR2 YYNGEE. In DNA, the CDR3 is TGTGCCAGCAGCGTAGGATCGCAGCCCAATCAGCCCCAGCATTTT. It specifies CASSVGSQPNQPQHF.

The sample holds one count of this clone. The gene calls are TRBV6-5 and TRBJ1-5; possibly TRBD1 for D (5 bases). From germline, CDR1 is MNHEY and CDR2 SVGAGI. The ends were cut back, 2 bases at V and 6 bases at J, with 8 bases in the middle. This CDR3 has 13 amino acids. The DNA of the CDR3 is TGTGCCAGCAGTTACCGGGGGATTCAGCCCCAGCATTTT. It is translated as CASSYRGIQPQHF.

The rearrangement uses TRBV6-5 and TRBJ1-5, with D possibly TRBD1 on 5 matching bases. The CDR3 has 15 residues. CDR1 is MNHEY and CDR2 is SVGAGI in the germline V gene. V was pared by 5 bases and J by 1 base, with 12 bases between. Here the CDR3 reads CASSRSDTSNQPQHF. Written as DNA, the CDR3 is TGTGCCAGCAGTCGCTCGGACACCAGCAATCAGCCCCAGCATTTT.

This clone was recorded only once. The chain is built from TRBV6-6 and TRBJ2-3; D is undetermined. The CDR3 spans 15 residues. V shed 5 bases and J shed 5 bases, with 17 bases lying between them. Germline V gene lookup returns CDR1 MNHNY and CDR2 SVGAGI (reference sequence). The CDR3 DNA follows: TGTGCCAGCAGTCCCCCCGAGGTAGCTGTAGATACGCAGTATTTT. Translation gives CASSPPEVAVDTQYF.

The V and J genes are TRBV2 and TRBJ1-2; TRBD1 matches at 8 bases. The J segment lost 7 bases and the V segment lost 1 base, leaving 8 bases of the junction unmatched. Per germline, CDR1 SNHLY and CDR2 FYNNEI. The length of the CDR3 is 15 residues. Here the CDR3 reads CASSEVRTGNRGYTF. The CDR3 nucleotides are TGTGCCAGCAGTGAAGTCCGGACAGGGAATCGTGGCTACACCTTC.

This clone was seen just once. This chain links TRBV5-1 with TRBJ1-6, with TRBD1 matching 8 bases. V lost 4 bases and J lost 2; bases outside the gene matches: 11. Germline-derived CDR1 and CDR2 are SGHRS and YFSETQ. This CDR3 region has 18 residues. The CDR3 DNA sequence: TGCGCCAGCAGCCGGGGAGACAGGGGAAGGACCTATAATTCACCCCTCCACTTT. Protein product: CASSRGDRGRTYNSPLHF.

V usage is TRBV11-2 and J usage is TRBJ2-6; D uncertain. This CDR3 region has 14 residues. Trimming stripped 3 bases from V and 0 bases from J, with 3 bases between. Germline lookup yields CDR1 SGHAT and CDR2 FQNNGV. This chain's CDR3 is CASSFGSGANVLTF. The CDR3 DNA is TGTGCCAGCAGCTTCGGCTCTGGGGCCAACGTCCTGACTTTC. The full variable domain, in which reference TRBV11-2 and TRBJ2-6 provide the parts outside the CDR3, is EAGVAQSPRYKIIEKRQSVAFWCNPISGHATLYWYQQILGQGPKLLIQFQNNGVVDDSQLPKDRFSAERLKGVDSTLKIQPAKLEDSAVYLCASSFGSGANVLTFGAGSRLTVL.

The rearrangement links TRBV6-1 to TRBJ2-1; TRBD2 might be the D (5 bases). Germline V lookup: CDR1 MNHNS, CDR2 SASEGT. Trimming took off 6 bases at V and 8 bases at J, with 17 bases between the two ends. This CDR3 is built from 14 residues. This chain's CDR3 is CASRRHLLGDEQFF. The CDR3 DNA reads as TGTGCCAGCAGAAGACACTTACTGGGAGATGAGCAGTTCTTC.

In DNA, the CDR3 is TGTGCCAGCAACCCGGCAGCGGACACCGGGGAGCTGTTTTTT. Its protein product is CASNPAADTGELFF. The chain employs TRBV7-2 and TRBJ2-2; the D gene is possibly TRBD2 (5 bases). V shed 7 bases and J shed 3 bases, with 12 bases lying between them. The CDR3 extends over 14 amino acids. The V gene's germline CDR1 is SGHTA and CDR2 FQGNSA.

This clone occurred a few times. J is TRBJ2-1 and V is TRBV4-3, with no clear D. Germline-derived CDR1 and CDR2 are LGHNA and YSLEER. The V and J ends lost 1 base and 8 bases respectively, with 15 bases between them. The CDR3 spans 15 residues. CDR3 protein: CASSQGSVSGDEQFF. The CDR3 bases are TGCGCCAGCAGCCAAGGGTCAGTATCAGGCGATGAGCAGTTCTTC.

This clone was found once. This sequence joins TRBV19 and TRBJ2-1; weak D call: TRBD2 (6 bases). Germline V CDR1 and CDR2: LNHDA, SQIVND (reference sequence). Trimming left V 3 bases short and J 3 bases short, with 12 bases between. The CDR3 sequence is 15 residues long. The CDR3 loop reads CASSIKAGLYNEQFF. CDR3 nucleotides: TGTGCCAGTAGTATTAAGGCGGGGCTCTACAATGAGCAGTTCTTC.

This clone has a handful of counts. The chain recombines TRBV30 with TRBJ1-2, with D tentatively TRBD1 (5 bases). Germline CDR1 and CDR2: GTSNPN and SVGIG (reference sequence). V gave up 7 bases and J gave up 2 bases, with 11 bases separating them. The CDR3 contains 12 residues. CDR3 bases: TGTGCCTACCGGGGCAGGAACTATGGCTACACCTTC. Translation gives CAYRGRNYGYTF.

In this sample, this clone turned up once. The chain is built from TRBV5-1 and TRBJ1-2, with D possibly matching TRBD1 (5 bases). The V gene lost 4 bases and the J gene lost 0 bases, with 10 bases spanning the gap. There are 14 residues in the CDR3. Per germline, CDR1 SGHRS and CDR2 YFSETQ. The CDR3 sequence is CASSIQGANYGYTF. The CDR3 DNA is TGCGCCAGCAGCATTCAGGGAGCTAACTATGGCTACACCTTC.

The sample holds one count of this clone. The V gene is TRBV18, the J gene TRBJ2-5; 9 bases match TRBD1. Per germline, CDR1 KGHSH and CDR2 LQKENI. This CDR3 region has 14 residues. Losses at the gene ends were 6 bases for V and 9 bases for J; bases not matched to a gene: 11. CDR3 residues: CASSDQWGQGAQYF. DNA for the CDR3: TGTGCCAGCTCTGACCAGTGGGGACAGGGAGCCCAGTACTTC.

As DNA, the CDR3 is TGTGCCAGCAGTTTAGGGGCTCGACAGCCCCAGCATTTT. Protein sequence: CASSLGARQPQHF. V is TRBV27 and J is TRBJ1-5; D perhaps matches TRBD1 (5 bases). The CDR3 runs 13 residues. The V and J ends lost 2 bases and 7 bases respectively, with 9 bases between them. Looked up from germline, CDR1 is MNHEY and CDR2 is SMNVEV (reference sequence).

The V gene is TRBV7-2, the J gene TRBJ2-2; TRBD1 or TRBD2 may be the D gene (7 bases each). V lost 5 bases and J lost 6, with 10 bases in between. The CDR3 is 13 residues long. The germline gives CDR1 SGHTA, CDR2 FQGNSA. In nucleotides, the CDR3 is TGTGCCAGCAGCCCAGGGGGGGCCGGGGAGCTGTTTTTT. It codes for CASSPGGAGELFF.

This chain links TRBV7-2 with TRBJ1-1; D possibly corresponds to TRBD1 (6 bases). This CDR3 spans 14 amino acids. Germline-derived CDR1 and CDR2 are SGHTA and FQGNSA. Trimming cost V 2 bases and J 5 bases, with 12 bases left between them. CDR3: CASSLSFTGTEAFF. The CDR3 DNA reads TGTGCCAGCAGCTTATCATTCACAGGGACTGAAGCTTTCTTT. Looking up the rest from reference TRBV7-2 and TRBJ1-1 gives the full variable domain: GAGVSQSPSNKVTEKGKDVELRCDPISGHTALYWYRQSLGQGLEFLIYFQGNSAPDKSGLPSDRFSAERTGGSVSTLTIQRTQQEDSAVYLCASSLSFTGTEAFFGQGTRLTVV.

The chain is built from TRBV7-2 and TRBJ1-5, with D possibly TRBD1 on 5 matching bases. The ends were cut back, 4 bases at V and 5 bases at J, with 15 bases in the middle. From germline, CDR1 is SGHTA and CDR2 FQGNSA. The CDR3 covers 15 residues. The CDR3 DNA reads as TGTGCCAGCAGCTCCGCCGGCGGGGACGATCAGCCCCAGCATTTT. It specifies CASSSAGGDDQPQHF.

The chain recombines TRBV7-8 with TRBJ1-5; tentatively, D is TRBD1 (6 bases). Trimming stripped 5 bases from V and 3 bases from J, with 11 bases between. Per the germline V gene, CDR1 is SGHVS and CDR2 is FQNEAQ. CDR3 length equals 14 residues. DNA for the CDR3: TGTGCCAGCAGCCCAGGACAGAACAATCAGCCCCAGCATTTT. Translated, it gives CASSPGQNNQPQHF.

This clone was detected only a few times. The V call is TRBV6-1, the J call TRBJ2-7, with 9 bases that match TRBD2. V shed 8 bases and J 4 bases; nucleotides not matched to a gene: 6. Per the germline V gene, CDR1 is MNHNS and CDR2 is SASEGT. The CDR3 is made up of 13 amino acids. CDR3 loop: CASRQAGGYEQYF. In nucleotides, the CDR3 is TGTGCCAGCCGTCAAGCGGGAGGATACGAGCAGTACTTC.

This chain uses TRBV19 with TRBJ2-1, with 12 bases matching TRBD2. CDR1 LNHDA and CDR2 SQIVND come from the germline V gene (reference sequence). The trim removed 1 base at V and 11 bases at J, leaving 6 bases unmatched. The CDR3 is made up of 15 amino acids. Written as DNA, the CDR3 is TGTGCCAGTAGTATAGCGACTAGCGGGGGTCCCAAGCAGTTCTTC. This sequence encodes CASSIATSGGPKQFF. Based on the CDR3 plus reference TRBV19 and TRBJ2-1, the full variable domain is DGGITQSPKYLFRKEGQNVTLSCEQNLNHDAMYWYRQDPGQGLRLIYYSQIVNDFQKGDIAEGYSVSREKKESFPLTVTSAQKNPTAFYLCASSIATSGGPKQFFGPGTRLTVL.

The chain combines TRBV30 with TRBJ2-1; 10 bases align to TRBD2. Trimming cost V 1 base and J 6 bases; bases outside gene matches: 3. The length of the CDR3 is 14 residues. Germline V gives CDR1 GTSNPN, CDR2 SVGIG (reference sequence). CDR3 nucleotides: TGTGCCTGGAGTGCCGGGACTAGCGTCAATGAGCAGTTCTTC. Its translation: CAWSAGTSVNEQFF.

CDR3 DNA sequence: TGTGCCAGCAGACCAGGACAGTCGAATCAGCCCCAGCATTTT. Its protein product is CASRPGQSNQPQHF. The V gene is TRBV5-5, the J gene TRBJ1-5; weak D call: TRBD1 (6 bases). This CDR3 is 14 amino acids long. Trimming removed 5 bases from V and 4 bases from J, with 13 bases in between. Germline CDR1 reads SGHKS; CDR2 reads YYEKEE (reference sequence). Full variable domain (remainder filled in from reference TRBV5-5 and TRBJ1-5): DAGVTQSPTHLIKTRGQQVTLRCSPISGHKSVSWYQQVLGQGPQFIFQYYEKEERGRGNFPDRFSARQFPNYSSELNVNALLLGDSALYLCASRPGQSNQPQHFGDGTRLSIL.

J is TRBJ1-2 and V is TRBV6-5; the D is unclear. From germline, CDR1 is MNHEY and CDR2 SVGAGI. Trimming pared 2 bases from V and 3 bases from J, leaving 7 bases between. This CDR3 spans 13 amino acids. CDR3 in DNA: TGTGCCAGCAGTTACAGGGTCGACTATGGCTACACCTTC. This translates into CASSYRVDYGYTF.

This clone has only a few counts. The chain couples TRBV19 to TRBJ1-1; no firm D call. The CDR3 has 11 residues. V was shortened by 7 bases and J by 1 base, with 4 bases between the two germline ends. CDR1 is LNHDA and CDR2 is SQIVND in the germline V gene (reference sequence). DNA for the CDR3: TGTGCCAGTACCCGGAACACTGAAGCTTTCTTT. This translates into CASTRNTEAFF.

The table lists this clone with a few counts. The gene calls are TRBV2 and TRBJ1-1; D is unclear. Germline V lookup: CDR1 SNHLY, CDR2 FYNNEI. Trimming pared 4 bases from V and 0 bases from J, leaving 6 bases between. The CDR3 has 13 residues. CDR3: CASSVTVNTEAFF. The DNA for the CDR3 is TGTGCCAGCAGTGTAACAGTGAACACTGAAGCTTTCTTT. Complete variable domain (other parts from reference TRBV2 and TRBJ1-1): EPEVTQTPSHQVTQMGQEVILRCVPISNHLYFYWYRQILGQKVEFLVSFYNNEISEKSEIFDDQFSVERPDGSNFTLKIRSTKLEDSAMYFCASSVTVNTEAFFGQGTRLTVV.

This chain links TRBV2 with TRBJ1-4; D gene unclear. The V gene's germline CDR1 is SNHLY and CDR2 FYNNEI. The ends were cut back, 3 bases at V and 8 bases at J, with 16 bases in the middle. This CDR3 contains 15 residues. CDR3 in DNA: TGTGCCAGCAGTGAGGCAGGACCCGCGAGGGAAAAACTGTTTTTT. Translated: CASSEAGPAREKLFF.

The chain couples TRBV5-6 to TRBJ1-2; the D gene is possibly TRBD1 (5 bases). Germline-derived CDR1 and CDR2 are SGHDT and YYEEEE. V lost 3 bases, J lost 0 bases, and 9 bases lay in between. The CDR3 has 14 amino acids. This CDR3 reads CASSSGLSNYGYTF. The DNA for the CDR3 is TGTGCCAGCAGCTCGGGACTCTCTAACTATGGCTACACCTTC.

The rearrangement joins TRBV25-1 to TRBJ1-4; a weak D match, TRBD1 (5 bases). Deletions cut 1 base from V and 4 bases from J, with 7 bases between. The germline V gene has CDR1 MGHDK and CDR2 SYGVNS. The CDR3 consists of 14 residues. The CDR3 nucleotides are TGTGCCAGCAGTGAATGGGGCAGTAATGAAAAACTGTTTTTT. This sequence encodes CASSEWGSNEKLFF. Drawing the rest from reference TRBV25-1 and TRBJ1-4, the complete variable domain is EADIYQTPRYLVIGTGKKITLECSQTMGHDKMYWYQQDPGMELHLIHYSYGVNSTEKGDLSSESTVSRIRTEHFPLTLESARPSHTSQYLCASSEWGSNEKLFFGSGTQLSVL.